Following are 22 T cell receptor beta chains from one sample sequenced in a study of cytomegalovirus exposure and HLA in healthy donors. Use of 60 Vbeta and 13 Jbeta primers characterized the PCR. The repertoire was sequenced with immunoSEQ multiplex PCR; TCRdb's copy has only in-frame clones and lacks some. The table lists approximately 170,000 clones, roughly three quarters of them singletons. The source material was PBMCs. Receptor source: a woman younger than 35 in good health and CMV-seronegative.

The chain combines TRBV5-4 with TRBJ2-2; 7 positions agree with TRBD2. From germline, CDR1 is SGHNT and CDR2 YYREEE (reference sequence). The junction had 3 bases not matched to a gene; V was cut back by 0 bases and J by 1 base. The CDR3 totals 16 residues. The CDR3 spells CASSLVVAGNTGELFF. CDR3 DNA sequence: TGTGCCAGCAGCTTGGTAGTAGCGGGGAACACCGGGGAGCTGTTTTTT.

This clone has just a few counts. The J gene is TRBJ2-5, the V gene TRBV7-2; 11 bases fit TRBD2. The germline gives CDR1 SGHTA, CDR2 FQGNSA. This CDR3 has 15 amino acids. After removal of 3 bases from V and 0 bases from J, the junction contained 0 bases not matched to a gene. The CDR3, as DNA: TGTGCCAGCAGCTTGACTAGCGGGAACCAAGAGACCCAGTACTTC. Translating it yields CASSLTSGNQETQYF.

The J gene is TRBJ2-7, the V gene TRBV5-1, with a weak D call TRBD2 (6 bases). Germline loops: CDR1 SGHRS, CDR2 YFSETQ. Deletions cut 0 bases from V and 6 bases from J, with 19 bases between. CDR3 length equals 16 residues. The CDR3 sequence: CASSLDSGLNPREQYF. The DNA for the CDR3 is TGCGCCAGCAGCTTGGACTCCGGACTAAATCCCCGCGAGCAGTACTTC.

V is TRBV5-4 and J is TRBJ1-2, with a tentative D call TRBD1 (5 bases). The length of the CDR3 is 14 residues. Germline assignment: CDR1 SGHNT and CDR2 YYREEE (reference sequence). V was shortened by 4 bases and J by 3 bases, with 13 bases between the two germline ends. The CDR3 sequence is CASSLQGRDYGYTF. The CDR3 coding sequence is TGTGCCAGCAGCCTACAAGGCAGGGACTATGGCTACACCTTC.

CDR3 nucleotides: TGCGCCAGCAGCTTGGGAGCGTCGGGACAGGGGGCTAACTATGGCTACACCTTC. This sequence encodes CASSLGASGQGANYGYTF. V and J are TRBV5-1 and TRBJ1-2; 11 positions agree with TRBD1. Germline loops: CDR1 SGHRS, CDR2 YFSETQ. V lost 0 bases to trimming and J lost 0 bases; unmatched junction nucleotides: 7. There are 18 residues in the CDR3.

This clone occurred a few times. The CDR3 DNA reads as TGTGCCAGTAGTACCACAGGGGCCTACGAGCAGTACTTC. This codes for CASSTTGAYEQYF. The genes are TRBV19 and TRBJ2-7; 7 nucleotides align to TRBD1. This CDR3 contains 13 residues. After removal of 4 bases from V and 2 bases from J, the junction contained 2 bases not matched to a gene. The germline CDR1 and CDR2 sequences are LNHDA and SQIVND (reference sequence).

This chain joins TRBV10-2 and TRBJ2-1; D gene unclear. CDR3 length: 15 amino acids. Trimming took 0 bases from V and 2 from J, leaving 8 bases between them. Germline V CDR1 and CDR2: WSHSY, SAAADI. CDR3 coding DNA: TGCGCCAGCAGTGAGTCCAGGCGTACCTACAATGAGCAGTTCTTC. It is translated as CASSESRRTYNEQFF.

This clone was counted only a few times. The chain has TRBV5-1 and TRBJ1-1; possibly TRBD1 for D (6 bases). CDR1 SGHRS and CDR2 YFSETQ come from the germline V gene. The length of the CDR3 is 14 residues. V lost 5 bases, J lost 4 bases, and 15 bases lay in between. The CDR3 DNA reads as TGCGCCAGCAGTTCTCAGGGGCATGCCACTGAAGCTTTCTTT. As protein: CASSSQGHATEAFF. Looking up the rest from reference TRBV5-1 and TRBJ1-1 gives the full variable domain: KAGVTQTPRYLIKTRGQQVTLSCSPISGHRSVSWYQQTPGQGLQFLFEYFSETQRNKGNFPGRFSGRQFSNSRSEMNVSTLELGDSALYLCASSSQGHATEAFFGQGTRLTVV.

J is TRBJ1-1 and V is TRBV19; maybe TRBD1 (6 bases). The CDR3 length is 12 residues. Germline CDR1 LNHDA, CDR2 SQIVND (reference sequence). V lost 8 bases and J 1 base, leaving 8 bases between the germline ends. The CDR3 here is CASGQQNTEAFF. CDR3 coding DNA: TGTGCCAGTGGACAGCAGAACACTGAAGCTTTCTTT.

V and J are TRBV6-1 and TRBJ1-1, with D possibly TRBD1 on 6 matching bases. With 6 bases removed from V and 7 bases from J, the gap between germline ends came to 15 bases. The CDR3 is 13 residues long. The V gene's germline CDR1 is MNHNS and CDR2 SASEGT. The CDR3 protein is CASSIGQLLEAFF. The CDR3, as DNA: TGTGCCAGCAGCATAGGACAGCTTCTTGAAGCTTTCTTT.

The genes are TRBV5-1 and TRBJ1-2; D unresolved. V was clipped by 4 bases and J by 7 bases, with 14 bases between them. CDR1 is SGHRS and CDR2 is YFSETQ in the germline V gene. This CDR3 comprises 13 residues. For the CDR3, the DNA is TGCGCCAGCAGCCCCGGGGAGGGCACTGGCTACACCTTC. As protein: CASSPGEGTGYTF.

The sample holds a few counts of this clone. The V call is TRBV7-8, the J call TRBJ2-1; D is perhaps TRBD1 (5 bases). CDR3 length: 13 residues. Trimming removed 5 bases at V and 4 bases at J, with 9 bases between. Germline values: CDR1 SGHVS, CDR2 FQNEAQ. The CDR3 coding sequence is TGTGCCAGCAGCCCCGACAGTTACAATGAGCAGTTCTTC. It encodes CASSPDSYNEQFF.

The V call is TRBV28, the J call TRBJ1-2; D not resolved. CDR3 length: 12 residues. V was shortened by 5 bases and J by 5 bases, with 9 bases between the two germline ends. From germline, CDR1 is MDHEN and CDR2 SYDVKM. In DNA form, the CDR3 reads TGTGCCAGCAGTCCCAACAGATATGGCTACACCTTC. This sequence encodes CASSPNRYGYTF.

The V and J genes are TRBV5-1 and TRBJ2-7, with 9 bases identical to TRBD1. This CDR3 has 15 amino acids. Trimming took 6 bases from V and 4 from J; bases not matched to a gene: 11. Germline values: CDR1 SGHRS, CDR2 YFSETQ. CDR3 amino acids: CASTDPGTGRYEQYF. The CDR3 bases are TGCGCCAGCACCGACCCCGGGACAGGGAGGTACGAGCAGTACTTC.

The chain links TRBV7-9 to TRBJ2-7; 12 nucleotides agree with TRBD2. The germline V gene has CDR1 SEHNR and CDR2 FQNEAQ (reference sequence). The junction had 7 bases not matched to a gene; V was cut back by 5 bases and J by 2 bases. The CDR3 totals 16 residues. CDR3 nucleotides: TGTGCCAGCAGCACCTCTAGCGGGAGGGCCCCCTACGAGCAGTACTTC. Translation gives CASSTSSGRAPYEQYF.

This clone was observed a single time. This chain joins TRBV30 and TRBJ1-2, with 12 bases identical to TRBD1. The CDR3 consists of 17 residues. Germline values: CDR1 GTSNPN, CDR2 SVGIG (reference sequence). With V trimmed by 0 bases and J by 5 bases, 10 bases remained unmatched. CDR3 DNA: TGTGCCTGGAGTGTCGGGGGGGACAGGGGGCTCTGGTATGGCTACACCTTC. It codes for CAWSVGGDRGLWYGYTF.

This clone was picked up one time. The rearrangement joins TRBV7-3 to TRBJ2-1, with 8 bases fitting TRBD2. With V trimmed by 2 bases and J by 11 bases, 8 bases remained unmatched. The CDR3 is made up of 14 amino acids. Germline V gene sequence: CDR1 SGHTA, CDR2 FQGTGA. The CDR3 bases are TGTGCCAGCAGCTTAGATTCCGCGGGGGGAAAGCAGTTCTTC. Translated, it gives CASSLDSAGGKQFF.

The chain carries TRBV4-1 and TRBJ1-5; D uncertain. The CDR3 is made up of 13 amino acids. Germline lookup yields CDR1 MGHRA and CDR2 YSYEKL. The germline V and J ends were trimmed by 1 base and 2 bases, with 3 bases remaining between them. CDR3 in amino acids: CASSQGGNQPQHF. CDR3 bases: TGCGCCAGCAGCCAAGGAGGCAATCAGCCCCAGCATTTT.

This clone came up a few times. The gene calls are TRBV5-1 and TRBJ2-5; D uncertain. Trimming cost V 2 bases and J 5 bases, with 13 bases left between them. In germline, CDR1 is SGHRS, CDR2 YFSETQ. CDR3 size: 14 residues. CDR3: CASSLSSVEETQYF. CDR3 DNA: TGCGCCAGCAGCTTAAGCAGCGTGGAGGAGACCCAGTACTTC.

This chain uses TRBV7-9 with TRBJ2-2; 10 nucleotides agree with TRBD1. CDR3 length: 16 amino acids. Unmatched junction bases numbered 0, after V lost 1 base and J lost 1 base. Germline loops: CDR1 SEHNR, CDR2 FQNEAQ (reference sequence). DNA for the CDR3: TGTGCCAGCAGCTTAGGGACAGGGGGGAACACCGGGGAGCTGTTTTTT. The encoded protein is CASSLGTGGNTGELFF.

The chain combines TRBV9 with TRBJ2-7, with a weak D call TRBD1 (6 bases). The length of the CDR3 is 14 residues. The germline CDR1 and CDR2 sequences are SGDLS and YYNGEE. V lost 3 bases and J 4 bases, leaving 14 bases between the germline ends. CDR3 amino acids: CASSADGTMYEQYF. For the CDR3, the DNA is TGTGCCAGCAGCGCCGACGGGACAATGTACGAGCAGTACTTC.

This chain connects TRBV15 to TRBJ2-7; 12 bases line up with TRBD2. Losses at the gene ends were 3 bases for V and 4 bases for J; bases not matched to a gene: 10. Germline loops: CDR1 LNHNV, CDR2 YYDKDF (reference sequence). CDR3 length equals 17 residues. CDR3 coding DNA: TGTGCCACCAGCAGTGGTACACTAGCGGGGGGTCGGTACGAGCAGTACTTC. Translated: CATSSGTLAGGRYEQYF.